Listed below are T cell receptor beta chains from one sample, sequenced in a study of shared clonotypes between healthy human individuals. The repertoire was sequenced with immunoSEQ multiplex PCR; TCRdb's copy has only in-frame clones and lacks some. The repertoire holds about 610,000 clones, with approximately 96% as singletons. Input material: naive CD8+ T cells sorted from blood. These TCRs come from a woman in her 30s in good health. Each CDR3 is given with its conserved first and last residue. D genes are given only for firm matches. For some rows the clone size is stated as once, few or many, or as a class when expanded; others skip it.

CDR3 DNA: TGTGCCAGCAGTTTAGCGGCCAGGGGGGATGAGCAGTTCTTC
CDR3 protein: CASSLAARGDEQFF
V gene: TRBV13
clone size: .
D gene: .
J gene: TRBJ2-1

CDR3 DNA: TGTGCCAGCAGTTTCCTAGCGGGGAAGACCGGGGAGCTGTTTTTT
CDR3 protein: CASSFLAGKTGELFF
V gene: TRBV27
clone size: .
D gene: TRBD2
J gene: TRBJ2-2

CDR3 DNA: TGTGCCAGCAGCCAAGCCCCTACCTACGAGCAGTACTTC
CDR3 protein: CASSQAPTYEQYF
V gene: TRBV7-2
clone size: once
D gene: .
J gene: TRBJ2-7

CDR3 DNA: TGCGCCAGCAGCCAAGATCGCGAAGCTTTCTTT
CDR3 protein: CASSQDREAFF
V gene: TRBV4-1
clone size: once
D gene: .
J gene: TRBJ1-1

CDR3 DNA: TGTGCCAGCAGGCGGACGGGACAGGAGAGCTCCTACGAGCAGTACTTC
CDR3 protein: CASRRTGQESSYEQYF
V gene: TRBV14
clone size: .
D gene: TRBD1
J gene: TRBJ2-7

CDR3 DNA: TGTGCCACCAGCAAGGACAGGGCAGGGTCCTACAATGAGCAGTTCTTC
CDR3 protein: CATSKDRAGSYNEQFF
V gene: TRBV15
clone size: .
D gene: TRBD1
J gene: TRBJ2-1

CDR3 DNA: TGTGCCAGTAGCTTAATCGGACTAAACACAGATACGCAGTATTTT
CDR3 protein: CASSLIGLNTDTQYF
V gene: TRBV19
clone size: .
D gene: .
J gene: TRBJ2-3

CDR3 DNA: TGTGCCAGCAGCCGACTAGCGGGAGGAGGGGATACGCAGTATTTT
CDR3 protein: CASSRLAGGGDTQYF
V gene: TRBV7-3
clone size: .
D gene: TRBD2
J gene: TRBJ2-3

CDR3 DNA: TGTGCCAGCAGCCTCCGCGGGACATTCGGCTACGAGCAGTACTTC
CDR3 protein: CASSLRGTFGYEQYF
V gene: TRBV13
clone size: once
D gene: .
J gene: TRBJ2-7

CDR3 DNA: TGTGCCAGTAGTATAGTCGCCAGTAGCAATCAGCCCCAGCATTTT
CDR3 protein: CASSIVASSNQPQHF
V gene: TRBV19
clone size: .
D gene: .
J gene: TRBJ1-5

CDR3 DNA: TGTGCCAGCAGTTTAGGAAATGAGCAGTTCTTC
CDR3 protein: CASSLGNEQFF
V gene: TRBV27
clone size: .
D gene: .
J gene: TRBJ2-1

CDR3 DNA: TGTGCCAGCAGCTTAGCGGGTGGGGAATGGGGTTACGAGCAGTACTTC
CDR3 protein: CASSLAGGEWGYEQYF
V gene: TRBV7-2
clone size: .
D gene: .
J gene: TRBJ2-7

CDR3 DNA: TGTGCCAGCAGCTTTTCCCCCGGGACTAGCGGGATGGGAGAGCAGTTCTTC
CDR3 protein: CASSFSPGTSGMGEQFF
V gene: TRBV28
clone size: .
D gene: TRBD2
J gene: TRBJ2-1

CDR3 DNA: TGTGCCAGCAGCTTTAGCCAAAACTACGAGCAGTACTTC
CDR3 protein: CASSFSQNYEQYF
V gene: TRBV7-7
clone size: .
D gene: .
J gene: TRBJ2-7

CDR3 DNA: TGTGCCAGCAGCTTACCCCACCAGACTAGCGGGAGGCCGCCCAAATCCTACGAGCAGTACTTC
CDR3 protein: CASSLPHQTSGRPPKSYEQYF
V gene: TRBV7-8
clone size: .
D gene: TRBD2
J gene: TRBJ2-7

CDR3 DNA: TGTGCCAGCAGTGATTCGGTGAACACTGAAGCTTTCTTT
CDR3 protein: CASSDSVNTEAFF
V gene: TRBV25-1
clone size: .
D gene: .
J gene: TRBJ1-1

CDR3 DNA: TGTGCCAGCAGCTTGGTGGCGGAGGAAAAACTGTTTTTT
CDR3 protein: CASSLVAEEKLFF
V gene: TRBV5-4
clone size: .
D gene: .
J gene: TRBJ1-4

CDR3 DNA: TGTGCCAGCAGTTTGTTTGGTGAGCTAGTGAATGGCTACACCTTC
CDR3 protein: CASSLFGELVNGYTF
V gene: TRBV28
clone size: .
D gene: .
J gene: TRBJ1-2

CDR3 DNA: TGTGCCTGGAGGAAGAAAGCGGACAATGAGCAGTTCTTC
CDR3 protein: CAWRKKADNEQFF
V gene: TRBV30
clone size: .
D gene: .
J gene: TRBJ2-1

CDR3 DNA: TGTGCCAGCAGTGAACCCTACAGGGAAGCGGCCAAAAACATTCAGTACTTC
CDR3 protein: CASSEPYREAAKNIQYF
V gene: TRBV2
clone size: .
D gene: .
J gene: TRBJ2-4

CDR3 DNA: TGTGCCAGCAGTTTAAACAGGGAGCGTCAGCCCCAGCATTTT
CDR3 protein: CASSLNRERQPQHF
V gene: TRBV27
clone size: .
D gene: .
J gene: TRBJ1-5

CDR3 DNA: TGCGCCAGCAGCCAAGTGGGGGCGGCGGATCGCGGTGATACGCAGTATTTT
CDR3 protein: CASSQVGAADRGDTQYF
V gene: TRBV4-1
clone size: .
D gene: .
J gene: TRBJ2-3

CDR3 DNA: TGCGCCAGCACTTTCCGACAGTTCTACGAGCAGTACTTC
CDR3 protein: CASTFRQFYEQYF
V gene: TRBV10-2
clone size: .
D gene: .
J gene: TRBJ2-7

CDR3 DNA: TGCAGCCCCTGCGAGCAGTACTTC
CDR3 protein: CSPCEQYF
V gene: TRBV29-1
clone size: .
D gene: .
J gene: TRBJ2-7

CDR3 DNA: TGTGCCAGCAGTAGTTTTAACACTGAAGCTTTCTTT
CDR3 protein: CASSSFNTEAFF
V gene: TRBV27
clone size: .
D gene: .
J gene: TRBJ1-1